Below, one T cell receptor beta chain is given with its context. Antigen specificity is unknown. This sample stems from a study of T-cell reconstitution after alpha-beta-depleted transplantation in children. Findings and caveats of the study: Where some patients showed high TCRbeta diversity at day 60, it came from recipient T cells and thymic progenitors that had survived. Fresh T-cell production supplied most of the T-cell counts and diversity seen one year after transplant. By about two months after transplant, alpha-beta T cells reportedly arose from several hundred graft clones that had expanded.

Germline values: CDR1 MNHEY, CDR2 SVGAGI. With 6 bases removed from V and 7 bases from J, the gap between germline ends came to 16 bases. This CDR3 spans 13 amino acids. Unique molecular identifiers tagged the TCRbeta library. TCRdb called the PCR reads again in MiXCR, with one record for every CDR3 protein. The sample carries fewer than 550,000 distinct CDR3 sequences, about an eighth recorded once. This sequence was found in a female patient aged 2-9 years who had a stem cell transplant for aplastic anemia, so the T cells may come from the graft donor. This chain joins TRBV6-5 and TRBJ2-7, with D hard to call. Sequenced here: PBMCs, mostly from graft donor cells, sampled 180 days after TCRalphabeta/CD19-depleted stem cell transplant. The CDR3 protein is CASRDTGPSEQYF. CDR3 nucleotide sequence: TGTGCCAGCAGAGACACCGGCCCCTCGGAGCAGTACTTC.